These T cell receptor beta chains were read from a single sample in a study of cytomegalovirus exposure and HLA in healthy donors. The protocol was immunoSEQ multiplex PCR, while the TCRdb copy is restricted to in-frame clones and leaves out a portion. The table lists around 64,000 clones, about 60% of them singletons. The specimen sequenced was PBMCs. These receptor sequences come from a woman aged 45 to 65 in good health and CMV-seronegative. Each CDR3 is given without its conserved first and last residue.

cdr3_length | j_call | v_call | cdr3_aa
13 | TRBJ2-7 | TRBV4-1 | ASSQLGTGAYEQY
14 | TRBJ1-2 | TRBV4-3 | ASSQGLDTDNYGYT
13 | TRBJ2-1 | TRBV27 | ASSPMGEGLNEQF
11 | TRBJ2-5 | TRBV9 | ASRAAAEETQY
13 | TRBJ2-7 | TRBV5-1 | ASSLVTSGLYEQY
12 | TRBJ1-1 | TRBV5-4 | ASSLKGRETEAF
14 | TRBJ1-2 | TRBV9 | ASSLMGTGGFYGYT
12 | TRBJ1-1 | TRBV27 | ASSLGWRAGEAF
14 | TRBJ1-1 | TRBV11-2 | ASSPAAGQENTEAF
14 | TRBJ2-4 | TRBV27 | ASSTVLGRTGNIQY
9 | TRBJ2-3 | TRBV7-9 | ASSSTDTQY
13 | TRBJ2-7 | TRBV4-3 | ASSLQREVYYEQY
13 | TRBJ1-5 | TRBV7-2 | ASSLGAGLYQPQH
14 | TRBJ2-1 | TRBV28 | ASSSLTGRSYNEQF
14 | TRBJ1-2 | TRBV27 | ASSFMSAQGNYGYT
13 | TRBJ2-2 | TRBV19 | ASSMGRGGTGELF
11 | TRBJ1-4 | TRBV25-1 | ANLRGSNEKLF
14 | TRBJ1-4 | TRBV5-1 | ASSRGSRATNEKLF
13 | TRBJ1-2 | TRBV30 | AWSVPGQGVYGYT
14 | TRBJ2-2 | TRBV27 | ASGLGLAGLVGELF
15 | TRBJ2-7 | TRBV7-9 | ASSLRGSRTRSYEQY
12 | TRBJ1-1 | TRBV13 | ASSPASGLSQAF
11 | TRBJ2-7 | TRBV16 | ASSRDRLYEQY
13 | TRBJ1-1 | TRBV5-1 | ASSLGDRPDTEAF
15 | TRBJ2-3 | TRBV28 | ASSPASLRGGSDTQY
11 | TRBJ2-7 | TRBV29-1 | SVAGQPPYEQY
12 | TRBJ1-2 | TRBV7-2 | ASSNRQDSYGYT
14 | TRBJ2-7 | TRBV5-1 | ASSLAPGIPSYEQY
11 | TRBJ1-2 | TRBV4-3 | ASSQGTGYGYT
11 | TRBJ1-2 | TRBV29-1 | SAGTGENYGYT
13 | TRBJ1-3 | TRBV9 | ASSVTGSSGNTIY
12 | TRBJ2-4 | TRBV15 | ATSRDYTKNIQY
13 | TRBJ1-1 | TRBV7-8 | ASSPGQGTNTEAF
13 | TRBJ2-7 | TRBV27 | ASSSIHRRGYEQY
10 | TRBJ2-1 | TRBV7-9 | ASSSGGFEQF
11 | TRBJ1-5 | TRBV7-6 | ASSSGGNQPQH
13 | TRBJ2-1 | TRBV29-1 | SVYEGDYQNNEQF
13 | TRBJ2-3 | TRBV6-5 | ASSYSSWREDTQY
14 | TRBJ1-3 | TRBV7-2 | ASSSGQAFSGNTIY
12 | TRBJ1-1 | TRBV7-2 | ASSSLQGTSQAF
12 | TRBJ1-4 | TRBV7-9 | ASSWTGLNEKLF